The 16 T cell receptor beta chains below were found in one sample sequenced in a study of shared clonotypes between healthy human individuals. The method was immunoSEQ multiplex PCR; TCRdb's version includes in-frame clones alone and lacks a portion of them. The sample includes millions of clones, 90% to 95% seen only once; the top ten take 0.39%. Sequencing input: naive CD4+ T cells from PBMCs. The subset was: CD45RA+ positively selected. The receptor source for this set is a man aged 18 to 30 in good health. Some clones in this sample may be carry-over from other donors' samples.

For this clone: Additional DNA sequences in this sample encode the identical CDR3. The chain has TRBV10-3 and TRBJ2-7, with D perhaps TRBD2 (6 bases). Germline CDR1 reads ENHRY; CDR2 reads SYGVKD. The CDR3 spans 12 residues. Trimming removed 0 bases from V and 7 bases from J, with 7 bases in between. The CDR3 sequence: CAISESGGEQYF. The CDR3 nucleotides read TGTGCCATCAGTGAGTCGGGGGGAGAGCAGTACTTC.

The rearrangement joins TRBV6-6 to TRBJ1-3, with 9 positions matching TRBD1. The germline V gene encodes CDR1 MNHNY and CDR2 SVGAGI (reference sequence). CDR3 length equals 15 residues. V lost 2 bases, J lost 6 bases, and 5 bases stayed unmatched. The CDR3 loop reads CASSYTQGAVNTIYF. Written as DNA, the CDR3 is TGTGCCAGCAGTTACACACAGGGGGCCGTAAACACCATATATTTT.

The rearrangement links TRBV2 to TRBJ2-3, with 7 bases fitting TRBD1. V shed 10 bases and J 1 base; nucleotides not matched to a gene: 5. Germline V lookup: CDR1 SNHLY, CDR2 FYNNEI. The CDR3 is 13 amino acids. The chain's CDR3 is CANAGQGTDTQYF. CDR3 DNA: TGTGCCAACGCCGGACAGGGCACAGATACGCAGTATTTT.

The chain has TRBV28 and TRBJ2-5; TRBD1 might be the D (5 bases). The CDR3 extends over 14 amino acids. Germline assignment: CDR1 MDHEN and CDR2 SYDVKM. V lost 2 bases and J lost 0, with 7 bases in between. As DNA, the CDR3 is TGTGCCAGCAGTTTAGGGGCAAACCAAGAGACCCAGTACTTC. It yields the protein CASSLGANQETQYF.

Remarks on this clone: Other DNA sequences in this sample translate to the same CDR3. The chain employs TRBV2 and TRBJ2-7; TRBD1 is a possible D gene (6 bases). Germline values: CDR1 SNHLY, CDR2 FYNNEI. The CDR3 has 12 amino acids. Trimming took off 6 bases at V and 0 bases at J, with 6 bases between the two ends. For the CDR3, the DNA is TGTGCCAGCAGGGACAGCTCCTACGAGCAGTACTTC. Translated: CASRDSSYEQYF.

The CDR3 DNA reads as TGTGCCAGCAGCTCCAGGACAGGGTTTGGCGGCTACACCTTC. It translates to CASSSRTGFGGYTF. This chain joins TRBV7-9 and TRBJ1-2, with 8 positions matching TRBD1. The CDR3 runs to 14 residues. Germline-derived CDR1 and CDR2 are SEHNR and FQNEAQ (reference sequence). V shed 4 bases, J shed 8 bases, and the junction held 9 bases outside the gene matches. The variable domain in full, completed from reference TRBV7-9 and TRBJ1-2, reads DTGVSQNPRHKITKRGQNVTFRCDPISEHNRLYWYRQTLGQGPEFLTYFQNEAQLEKSRLLSDRFSAERPKGSFSTLEIQRTEQGDSAMYLCASSSRTGFGGYTFGSGTRLTVV.

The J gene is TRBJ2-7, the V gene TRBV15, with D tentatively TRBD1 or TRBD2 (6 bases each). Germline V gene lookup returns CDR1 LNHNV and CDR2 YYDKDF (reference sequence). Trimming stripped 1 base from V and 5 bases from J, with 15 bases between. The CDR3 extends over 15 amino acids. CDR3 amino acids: CATSRGGRDAHEQYF. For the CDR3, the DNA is TGTGCCACCAGCAGAGGGGGGCGGGACGCCCACGAGCAGTACTTC.

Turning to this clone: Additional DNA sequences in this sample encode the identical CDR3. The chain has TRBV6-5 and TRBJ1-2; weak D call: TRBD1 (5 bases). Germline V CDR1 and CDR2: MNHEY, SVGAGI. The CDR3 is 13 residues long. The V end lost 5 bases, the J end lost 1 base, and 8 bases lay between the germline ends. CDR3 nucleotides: TGTGCCAGCAGTCCCAGGGATAACTATGGCTACACCTTC. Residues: CASSPRDNYGYTF.

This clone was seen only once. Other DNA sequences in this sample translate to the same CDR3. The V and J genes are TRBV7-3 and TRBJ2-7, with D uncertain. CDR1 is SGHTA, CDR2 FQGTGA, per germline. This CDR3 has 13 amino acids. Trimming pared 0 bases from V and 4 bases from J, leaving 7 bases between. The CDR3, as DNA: TGTGCCAGCAGCTTAACCCGTGATTACGAGCAGTACTTC. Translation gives CASSLTRDYEQYF.

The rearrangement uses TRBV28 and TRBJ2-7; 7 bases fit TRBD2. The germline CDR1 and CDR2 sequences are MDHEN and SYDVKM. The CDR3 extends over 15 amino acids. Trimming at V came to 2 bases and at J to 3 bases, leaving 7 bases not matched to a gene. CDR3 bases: TGTGCCAGCAGTTTAATCGAGGGAGGGTTCTACGAGCAGTACTTC. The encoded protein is CASSLIEGGFYEQYF.

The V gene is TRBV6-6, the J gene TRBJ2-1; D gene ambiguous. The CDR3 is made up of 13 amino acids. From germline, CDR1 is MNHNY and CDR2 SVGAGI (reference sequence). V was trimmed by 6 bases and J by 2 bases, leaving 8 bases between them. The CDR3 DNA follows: TGTGCCAGCAGCCCAAGTACCTACAATGAGCAGTTCTTC. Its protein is CASSPSTYNEQFF.

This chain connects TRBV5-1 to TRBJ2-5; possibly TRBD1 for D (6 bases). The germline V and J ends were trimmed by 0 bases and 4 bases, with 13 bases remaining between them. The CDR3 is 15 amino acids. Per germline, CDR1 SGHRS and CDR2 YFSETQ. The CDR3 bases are TGCGCCAGCAGCTTGGACAGGGTGTTGGGAGAGACCCAGTACTTC. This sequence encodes CASSLDRVLGETQYF. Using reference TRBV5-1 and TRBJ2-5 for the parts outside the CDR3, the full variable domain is KAGVTQTPRYLIKTRGQQVTLSCSPISGHRSVSWYQQTPGQGLQFLFEYFSETQRNKGNFPGRFSGRQFSNSRSEMNVSTLELGDSALYLCASSLDRVLGETQYFGPGTRLLVL.

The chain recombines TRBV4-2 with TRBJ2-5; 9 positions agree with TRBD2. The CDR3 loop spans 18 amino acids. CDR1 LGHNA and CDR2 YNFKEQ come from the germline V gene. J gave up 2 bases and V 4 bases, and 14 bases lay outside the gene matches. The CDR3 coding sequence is TGTGCCAGCAGCCGGCAAAGACTGGGGACTAGCATTCAAGAGACCCAGTACTTC. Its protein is CASSRQRLGTSIQETQYF.

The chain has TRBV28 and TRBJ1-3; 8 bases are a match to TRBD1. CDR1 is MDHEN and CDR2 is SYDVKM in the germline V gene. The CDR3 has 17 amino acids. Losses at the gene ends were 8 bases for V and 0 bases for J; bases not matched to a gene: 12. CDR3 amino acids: CASQISGTGFSGNTIYF. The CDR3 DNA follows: TGTGCCAGCCAAATAAGCGGGACAGGATTCTCTGGAAACACCATATATTTT.

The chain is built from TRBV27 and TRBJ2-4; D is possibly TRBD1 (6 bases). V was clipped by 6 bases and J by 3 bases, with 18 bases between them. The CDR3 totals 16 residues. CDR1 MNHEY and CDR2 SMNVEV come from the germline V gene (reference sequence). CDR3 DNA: TGTGCCAGCAGCGAATCACAGGGAAGGGTCAAAAACATTCAGTACTTC. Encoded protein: CASSESQGRVKNIQYF.

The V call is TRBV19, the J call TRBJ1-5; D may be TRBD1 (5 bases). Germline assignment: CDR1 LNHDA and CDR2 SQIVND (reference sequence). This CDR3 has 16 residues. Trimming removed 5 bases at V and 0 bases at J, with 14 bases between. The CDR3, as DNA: TGTGCCAGTAGTCGACAGTTGGGTAATAGCAATCAGCCCCAGCATTTT. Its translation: CASSRQLGNSNQPQHF.